This TCR beta chain was profiled in a study of post-analysis software for immune sequencing data. Study information: Relapsing-remitting, secondary progressive and progressive-relapsing multiple sclerosis courses were included.

Unique molecular identifiers were built into the TCR beta cDNA libraries. Each batch of 1 to 10 million T cells produced 490,000 or so cDNA molecules. TCRdb processed the PCR reads anew with MiXCR; each CDR3 protein has one entry. The data hold 600,000 to 700,000 distinct CDR3 sequences, with roughly three fifths observed a single time. Whole-study findings and limits: Diversity measured as normalized Chao1 was significantly lower in multiple sclerosis patients than in controls. When patients were compared with controls, five TRBV segments were more frequent, TRBV5-6, TRBV5-1 and TRBV20-1 among them. F-measure co-clustering was strong for batch-matched samples.

To note about this clonotype: Its specificity is not known.

CDR3 length equals 16 residues. Germline V gene lookup returns CDR1 SEHNR and CDR2 FQNEAQ (reference sequence). Trimming left V 3 bases short and J 0 bases short, with 13 bases between. The gene calls are TRBV7-9 and TRBJ2-3; D ambiguous. The source of this sequence is a girl aged 2 to 9 with multiple sclerosis. What was sequenced was blood. The CDR3 coding sequence is TGTGCCAGCAGCTTTGGCCATCTATCTAGCACAGATACGCAGTATTTT. Residues: CASSFGHLSSTDTQYF.